This is a list of T cell receptor beta chains from one sample in a study of blood T cell repertoires in COVID-19. Only in-frame clones appear in the TCRdb table, and some are missing; sequencing was by immunoSEQ multiplex PCR. The table has a few hundred thousand clones, around 87% seen once; the top ten hold 8.5% to 12%. Sequencing was carried out using peripheral blood. Every receptor here comes from a young woman with COVID-19, enrolled during active disease. CDR3s include the opening cysteine and the closing phenylalanine or tryptophan.

CDR3aa | v_gene
CASSPGQGRTDTQYF | TRBV9
CASSIDLREQFF | TRBV19
CASSLIGGELFF | TRBV7-3
CASSRTGGRYEKLFF | TRBV5-1
CSVDPGTSGNREQYF | TRBV29-1
CASSLLAGASSYNEQFF | TRBV5-5
CASMTGSQETQYF | TRBV6-5
CASRNRDRGSYEQYF | TRBV2
CASSLSAGANVLTF | TRBV11-2
CASSLPGVSQETQYF | TRBV28
CASSYLGQGNSPLHF | TRBV5-4
CASSRNRGRRDGYTF | TRBV4-3
CASVQAGFATSVSYEQYF | TRBV28
CSAARIWQGGTEAFF | TRBV29-1
CASSSDRDNSPLHF | TRBV7-2
CASSPRGGQVYEQYF | TRBV7-9
CASSFGGTGKLFF | TRBV5-4
CASSHHQGQEQETQYF | TRBV28
CASSLHRVSYEQYF | TRBV28
CASSSQALYGYTF | TRBV7-8
CASRVDSLNEKLFF | TRBV2
CASSPPRTSGETQYF | TRBV28
CASSRTNTGELFF | TRBV6-5
CASSQLRNTEAFF | TRBV11-2
CASSETAKETQYF | TRBV2
CAWTRLKTGELFF | TRBV30
CAIRGQGSPNEQFF | TRBV10-3
CASGEQPQHF | TRBV25-1
CASSLGTSGAANTGELFF | TRBV3-1/TRBV3-2
CASSAPPAGVQFF | TRBV9
CASSASGIAQYF | TRBV10-1
CASSSWTGGYGYTF | TRBV3-1/TRBV3-2
CASSGGTSGRRGTDTQYF | TRBV10-1
CASSQVSGYTGELFF | TRBV3-1/TRBV3-2
CTSSQDHSTTFHIRGYPYEQYF | TRBV1
CASSLSHSGNTIYF | TRBV11-2
CASSAGQGNQPQHF | TRBV27
CASSPRETGYNEQFF | TRBV7-9
CASSLRTVRSQWDF | TRBV7-2
CASSGGGDTQYF | TRBV19
CASSGQGVGGYTF | TRBV2
CASSQDSLFDAGDGGDIQYF | TRBV4-3
CASSQDHDRGRGTQYF | TRBV4-3